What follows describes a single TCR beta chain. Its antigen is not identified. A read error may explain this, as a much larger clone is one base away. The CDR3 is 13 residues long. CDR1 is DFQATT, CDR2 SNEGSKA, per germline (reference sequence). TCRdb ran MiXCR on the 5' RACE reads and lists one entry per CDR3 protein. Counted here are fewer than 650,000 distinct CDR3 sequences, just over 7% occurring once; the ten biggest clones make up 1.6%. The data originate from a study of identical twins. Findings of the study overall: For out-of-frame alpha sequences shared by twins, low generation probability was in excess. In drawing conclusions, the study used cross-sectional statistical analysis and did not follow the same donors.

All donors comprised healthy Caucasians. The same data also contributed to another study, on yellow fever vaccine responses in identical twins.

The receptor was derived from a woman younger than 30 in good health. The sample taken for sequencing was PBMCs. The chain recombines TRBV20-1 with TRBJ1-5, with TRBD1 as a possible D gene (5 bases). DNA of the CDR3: TGCAGTGCTAGGAGGGACCGTAATCAGCGCCAGCATTTT. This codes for CSARRDRNQRQHF.